A selection of T cell receptor beta chains follows, all from one sample in a study of T cells in Graves' hyperthyroidism and ophthalmopathy. TCRdb passed the multiplex PCR reads through MiXCR, listing each CDR3 protein once. This table has 690,000 or so distinct CDR3 sequences, under 20% appearing once. The specimen sequenced was blood. The receptors shown here come from a woman aged 45 to 65 with Graves' hyperthyroidism that later progressed to Graves' ophthalmopathy. Each CDR3 is given with its conserved first and last residue. Each record gives: J gene, D gene, V gene, clone size, CDR3 DNA, CDR3 protein. A D gene is named only where the DNA matches it firmly. Expanded clones get a size class; other rows say once, few or many, or leave the size out.

>TRBJ2-1|-|TRBV9|many
TGTGCCAGCAGCCCGAGAGACTGGTACAATGAGCAGTTCTTC
CASSPRDWYNEQFF
>TRBJ2-7|TRBD1|TRBV12-3/TRBV12-4|many
TGTGCCAGCGGCGGGGACAGGGACCCCTACGAGCAGTACTTC
CASGGDRDPYEQYF
>TRBJ1-3|-|TRBV12-3/TRBV12-4|few
TGTGCCAGTACTGGAGGGGTACACTCTGGAAACACCATATATTTT
CASTGGVHSGNTIYF
>TRBJ1-2|-|TRBV6-1|many
TGTGCCACCCTTGTACCGGGACCTTATGGCTACACCTTC
CATLVPGPYGYTF
>TRBJ1-4|-|TRBV3-1|-
TGTGCCAGCAGTGGAGAGAAATCCCGGGCCATCAATGAAAAACTGTTTTTT
CASSGEKSRAINEKLFF
>TRBJ1-4|-|TRBV7-8|few
TGTGCCAGCAGCTCTACACCCACAACTAATGAAAAACTGTTTTTT
CASSSTPTTNEKLFF
>TRBJ2-5|TRBD1|TRBV3-1|many
TGTGCCAGCGGGGACACAGGGGTTGGAGAGACCCAGTACTTC
CASGDTGVGETQYF
>TRBJ1-3|-|TRBV11-2|many
TGTGCCAGCAGCTCCGATGGAGGAAACACCATATATTTT
CASSSDGGNTIYF
>TRBJ1-6|-|TRBV12-3/TRBV12-4|few
TGTGCCAGCAGTTTAAGGGCACTATTACCCCTCCACTTT
CASSLRALLPLHF
>TRBJ1-2|-|TRBV5-1|few
TGCGCCAGCAGCTTGGCGGGTCTGCGGGACCGTCTGGGGCATGGCTACACCTTC
CASSLAGLRDRLGHGYTF
>TRBJ2-1|TRBD1|TRBV6-2/TRBV6-3|few
TGTGCCACCTCCGGGACAGGGTTTATTATTGAGCAGTTCTTC
CATSGTGFIIEQFF
>TRBJ1-3|-|TRBV19|-
TGTGCCAGCCAAATTGGAAACACCATATATTTT
CASQIGNTIYF
>TRBJ2-3|TRBD2|TRBV4-1|-
TGCGCCAGCAGCCAAGAGGGACTAGCGGGGGCAGATACGCAGTATTTT
CASSQEGLAGADTQYF
>TRBJ1-5|-|TRBV6-5|few
TGTGCCAGCAGTTACGAGGCAGGCCATCAGCCCCAGCATTTT
CASSYEAGHQPQHF
>TRBJ2-5|-|TRBV12-3/TRBV12-4|-
TGTGCCAGCAGTTTGGCAGGGGGGTATGTGACCCAGTACTTC
CASSLAGGYVTQYF
>TRBJ1-1|-|TRBV20-1|few
TGCAGTGCCAGAGGGGCAGGGGACACTGAAGCTTTCTTT
CSARGAGDTEAFF
>TRBJ2-7|TRBD2|TRBV20-1|few
TGCAGTGCTCCGCGCCTGACTAGCGGGTTAACCTACAATGAGCAGTACTTC
CSAPRLTSGLTYNEQYF
>TRBJ1-1|-|TRBV3-1|many
TGTGCCAGCAGCCAGGGGCCGGGACTGACTGAAGCTTTCTTT
CASSQGPGLTEAFF
>TRBJ1-1|-|TRBV6-1|many
TGTGCCAGCAGCCCCCAAGGTTTGACGAACACTGAAGCTTTCTTT
CASSPQGLTNTEAFF
>TRBJ2-1|TRBD2|TRBV10-3|-
TGTGCCACAGGACTAGCGGGGTTCAATGAGCAGTTCTTC
CATGLAGFNEQFF
>TRBJ1-2|TRBD1|TRBV6-1|many
TGTGCCAGCGGGCCTCCGGGACAGGGCTATGGCTACACCTTC
CASGPPGQGYGYTF
>TRBJ1-2|TRBD1|TRBV29-1|many
TGCAGCGTTGCTTCCCAGACAGGGATGGTCTATGGCTACACCTTC
CSVASQTGMVYGYTF
>TRBJ2-3|-|TRBV7-2|many
TGTGCCAGCAGCTTAAGTGGACTTGTTGGGCCGACTAGCACAGATACGCAGTATTTT
CASSLSGLVGPTSTDTQYF
>TRBJ2-1|-|TRBV29-1|-
TGCAGCGTTGAAGAGGTCGGGGGCCGGCAGTTCTTC
CSVEEVGGRQFF
>TRBJ2-7|-|TRBV20-1|many
TGCAGTGCTCGGGACCGACTCGGGCAGTACTTC
CSARDRLGQYF
>TRBJ2-3|-|TRBV7-8|many
TGTGCCAGCAGCTTCGACTTTAACACAGATACGCAGTATTTT
CASSFDFNTDTQYF
>TRBJ2-3|-|TRBV5-8|few
TGTGCCAGCAGCAAGGGTTACACAGATACGCAGTATTTT
CASSKGYTDTQYF
>TRBJ1-4|-|TRBV5-1|-
TGCGCCAGCAGGACAATCGGTACTAATGAAAAACTGTTTTTT
CASRTIGTNEKLFF
>TRBJ1-2|-|TRBV3-1|many
TGTGCCAGCAGCCAGGGGTTTGACTATGGCTACACCTTC
CASSQGFDYGYTF
>TRBJ2-3|TRBD2|TRBV7-2|-
TGTGCCAGCGCTTATAGCGGGACAAGCACAGATACGCAGTATTTT
CASAYSGTSTDTQYF
>TRBJ1-1|-|TRBV15|many
TGTGCCACTCATGCCGCACCAAGGGAGAACACTGAAGCTTTCTTT
CATHAAPRENTEAFF
>TRBJ2-5|-|TRBV11-2|many
TGTGCCAGCAGCTCTTCCCTTGTGACCCAGTACTTC
CASSSSLVTQYF
>TRBJ1-1|-|TRBV25-1|-
TGTGCCAAGACAAGAGGGAGATACACTGAAGCTTTCTTT
CAKTRGRYTEAFF
>TRBJ2-1|TRBD2|TRBV11-3|-
TGTGCCAGCAGCTTAAATAGCGGGGGCTACAATGAGCAGTTCTTC
CASSLNSGGYNEQFF
>TRBJ1-5|TRBD1|TRBV6-5|few
TGTGCCAGCAGTTACCGGGACAGCAGTTATAGCAATCAGCCCCAGCATTTT
CASSYRDSSYSNQPQHF
>TRBJ1-1|-|TRBV20-1|many
TGCAGTGCTAGAGGGACAAAATGGCGGAACACTGAAGCTTTCTTT
CSARGTKWRNTEAFF
>TRBJ2-5|TRBD2|TRBV5-6|-
TGTGCCAGCAGCTACCGCCGGACTAGCGGGGAGACCCAGTACTTC
CASSYRRTSGETQYF
>TRBJ2-7|-|TRBV2|many
TGTGCCAGCACCCCCGGGACTCCCGAGCAGTACTTC
CASTPGTPEQYF
>TRBJ1-1|-|TRBV29-1|-
TGCAGCGTGAAACTGGGGGGGAACACTGAAGCTTTCTTT
CSVKLGGNTEAFF
>TRBJ2-1|-|TRBV5-5|many
TGTGCCAGCAGCGTTGGGGCGGGGACATACAATGAGCAGTTCTTC
CASSVGAGTYNEQFF
>TRBJ2-7|-|TRBV2|many
TGTGCCAGCAGTGATATGGGGGTCGAGCAGTACTTC
CASSDMGVEQYF
>TRBJ2-7|-|TRBV9|few
TGTGCCAGCAGCAGAAGACAGGACTCCTACGAGCAGTACTTC
CASSRRQDSYEQYF
>TRBJ1-2|TRBD1|TRBV12-3/TRBV12-4|-
TGTGCCAGCAGTCAACAGGGGTCTCACGGCTACACCTTC
CASSQQGSHGYTF
>TRBJ1-5|-|TRBV6-1|few
TGTGCCAGCAGTAAGCACAGGGAGGGCAATCAGCCCCAGCATTTT
CASSKHREGNQPQHF
>TRBJ2-1|-|TRBV18|few
TGTGCCAGCTCACCCCAAAGCGGGCCTTCCTACAATGAGCAGTTCTTC
CASSPQSGPSYNEQFF
>TRBJ1-6|-|TRBV11-2|many
TGTGCCAGCAGCTTCAGGTCACCCCTCCACTTT
CASSFRSPLHF
>TRBJ1-6|-|TRBV9|-
TGTGCCAGCCGGGACGGCTCTGGGAATTCACCCCTCCACTTT
CASRDGSGNSPLHF
>TRBJ2-7|-|TRBV18|many
TGTGCCAGCTCACCAATGGCCTACCCCCGCCACGAGCAGTACTTC
CASSPMAYPRHEQYF
>TRBJ2-7|-|TRBV6-9|-
TGTGCCAGCAGTTATGGCATCCCCTACGAGCAGTACTTC
CASSYGIPYEQYF
>TRBJ2-3|-|TRBV15|few
TGTGCCACCAGCAGAGATCACCAGGGACCGGGTGCAGATACGCAGTATTTT
CATSRDHQGPGADTQYF
>TRBJ2-1|-|TRBV12-3/TRBV12-4|-
TGTGCCAGCAGTCGATTTCCGGGGGTTAGCAATGAGCAGTTCTTC
CASSRFPGVSNEQFF
>TRBJ1-3|-|TRBV9|-
TGTGCCAGCAGCGTAGGTGCGGAAAACACCATATATTTT
CASSVGAENTIYF